This TCR beta chain is drawn from a study of blood T cell repertoires in COVID-19. Across the study: Samples of COVID-19 (acute and convalescent) were obtained from the United States, Italy and Spain.

Trimming took 6 bases from V and 4 from J; bases not matched to a gene: 1. The CDR3 loop spans 12 amino acids. Germline V gene sequence: CDR1 MDHEN, CDR2 SYDVKM. Only in-frame clones appear in the TCRdb table, and some are missing; sequencing was by immunoSEQ multiplex PCR. The sample has around 190,000 clones; approximately 86% are singletons. The study drew participants aged roughly 18 to 95 years from some 25 US areas. The chain couples TRBV28 to TRBJ1-2; 8 bases match TRBD1. This receptor was obtained from a man in his late teens or twenties with acute COVID-19. The sequencing input was PBMCs or T cells enriched from blood (not recorded which). CDR3 sequence: CASRTGVYGYTF. The DNA of the CDR3 is TGTGCCAGCAGGACAGGGGTCTATGGCTACACCTTC.